These T cell receptor beta chains were read from a single sample in a study of T cell changes during pregnancy in multiple sclerosis. Profiled with immunoSEQ multiplex PCR; TCRdb holds only in-frame clones, not every one. There are around 40,000 clones in the sample; roughly 90% occur only once, and 0.3% to 0.4% lies in the top ten. Sequenced here: CD4+ T cells from peripheral blood mononuclear cells, sampled in the second trimester of pregnancy. Receptors were obtained from a female donor with multiple sclerosis, enrolled in a pregnancy study. Both conserved end residues are part of each CDR3. Each record gives: V gene, clone size, J gene, D gene, CDR3 protein, CDR3 DNA. A D gene is named only where the DNA matches it firmly. Only some rows state a clone size, as once, few, many or a class for expanded clones.

v_call: TRBV6-4; clone_size: .; j_call: TRBJ2-2; d_call: TRBD2; cdr3_aa: CASSDSASGRLGTGELFF; cdr3_nt: TGTGCCAGCAGTGACTCCGCTAGCGGGAGGCTCGGCACCGGGGAGCTGTTTTTT
v_call: TRBV6-5; clone_size: .; j_call: TRBJ2-7; d_call: .; cdr3_aa: CASSYGWRAHSYEQYF; cdr3_nt: TGTGCCAGCAGTTACGGGTGGCGGGCGCACTCCTACGAGCAGTACTTC
v_call: TRBV6-1; clone_size: .; j_call: TRBJ1-1; d_call: TRBD1; cdr3_aa: CASYQDRLNTEAFF; cdr3_nt: TGTGCCAGCTATCAGGACAGGTTAAACACTGAAGCTTTCTTT
v_call: TRBV5-1; clone_size: .; j_call: TRBJ2-2; d_call: .; cdr3_aa: CASSLEQGRAGELFF; cdr3_nt: TGCGCCAGCAGCTTGGAGCAGGGGAGGGCCGGGGAGCTGTTTTTT
v_call: TRBV29-1; clone_size: .; j_call: TRBJ1-1; d_call: .; cdr3_aa: CSALPDSHPEAFF; cdr3_nt: TGCAGCGCCCTCCCGGACAGTCACCCTGAAGCTTTCTTT
v_call: TRBV29-1; clone_size: .; j_call: TRBJ1-2; d_call: .; cdr3_aa: CSVVRGDYGYTF; cdr3_nt: TGCAGCGTTGTTAGGGGCGACTATGGCTACACCTTC
v_call: TRBV19; clone_size: .; j_call: TRBJ1-5; d_call: TRBD1; cdr3_aa: CASSLQGGDQPQHF; cdr3_nt: TGTGCCAGTAGTTTACAGGGGGGCGATCAGCCCCAGCATTTT
v_call: TRBV5-1; clone_size: once; j_call: TRBJ2-3; d_call: .; cdr3_aa: CASSLNGIGADTQYF; cdr3_nt: TGCGCCAGCAGCTTGAACGGCATCGGAGCAGATACGCAGTATTTT
v_call: TRBV9; clone_size: .; j_call: TRBJ1-5; d_call: .; cdr3_aa: CASSGQGNQPQHF; cdr3_nt: TGTGCCAGCAGCGGGCAGGGCAATCAGCCCCAGCATTTT
v_call: TRBV7-8; clone_size: .; j_call: TRBJ1-5; d_call: .; cdr3_aa: CASSSPRERGINQPQHF; cdr3_nt: TGTGCCAGCAGCTCCCCCCGAGAAAGGGGAATAAATCAGCCCCAGCATTTT
v_call: TRBV29-1; clone_size: once; j_call: TRBJ1-1; d_call: TRBD1; cdr3_aa: CSVSAPPGQSEAFF; cdr3_nt: TGCAGCGTTTCTGCACCTCCGGGACAGAGTGAAGCTTTCTTT
v_call: TRBV2; clone_size: .; j_call: TRBJ1-2; d_call: TRBD1; cdr3_aa: CASSEYPPTGDYGYTF; cdr3_nt: TGTGCCAGCAGCGAGTACCCTCCCACAGGGGACTATGGCTACACCTTC
v_call: TRBV7-2; clone_size: .; j_call: TRBJ2-7; d_call: TRBD1; cdr3_aa: CASSFGQGAREQYF; cdr3_nt: TGTGCCAGCAGCTTTGGACAGGGGGCTCGGGAGCAGTACTTC
v_call: TRBV5-4; clone_size: .; j_call: TRBJ2-7; d_call: TRBD2; cdr3_aa: CASSGSSGRAYEQYF; cdr3_nt: TGTGCCAGCAGCGGTTCTAGCGGGAGGGCCTACGAGCAGTACTTC
v_call: TRBV12-5; clone_size: .; j_call: TRBJ2-2; d_call: .; cdr3_aa: CASGLGAGTGELFF; cdr3_nt: TGTGCTAGTGGCCTGGGGGCGGGTACCGGGGAGCTGTTTTTT
v_call: TRBV5-6; clone_size: .; j_call: TRBJ2-3; d_call: TRBD1; cdr3_aa: CASSFPGQGSDTQYF; cdr3_nt: TGTGCCAGCAGCTTCCCGGGACAGGGTAGTGATACGCAGTATTTT
v_call: TRBV5-1; clone_size: .; j_call: TRBJ2-1; d_call: .; cdr3_aa: CASCQGGDYNEQFF; cdr3_nt: TGCGCCAGCTGTCAGGGGGGTGACTACAATGAGCAGTTCTTC
v_call: TRBV30; clone_size: .; j_call: TRBJ2-5; d_call: .; cdr3_aa: CAWSRAHQETQYF; cdr3_nt: TGTGCCTGGAGCCGAGCCCACCAAGAGACCCAGTACTTC
v_call: TRBV10-1; clone_size: .; j_call: TRBJ2-3; d_call: TRBD1; cdr3_aa: CASGDPGTGADTQYF; cdr3_nt: TGCGCCAGCGGGGATCCCGGGACAGGGGCAGATACGCAGTATTTT
v_call: TRBV30; clone_size: .; j_call: TRBJ1-2; d_call: .; cdr3_aa: CAWGGQGFGYGYTF; cdr3_nt: TGTGCCTGGGGTGGTCAGGGTTTCGGGTATGGCTACACCTTC
v_call: TRBV19; clone_size: .; j_call: TRBJ1-5; d_call: .; cdr3_aa: CASSPTIRGPQHF; cdr3_nt: TGTGCCAGTAGTCCAACCATCCGGGGGCCCCAGCATTTT
v_call: TRBV5-1; clone_size: .; j_call: TRBJ2-7; d_call: TRBD2; cdr3_aa: CASSVALLAAYEQYF; cdr3_nt: TGCGCCAGCAGCGTCGCCTTGCTAGCGGCGTACGAGCAGTACTTC
v_call: TRBV18; clone_size: .; j_call: TRBJ2-3; d_call: .; cdr3_aa: CASSPPSNTQYF; cdr3_nt: TGTGCCAGCTCACCACCGTCAAATACGCAGTATTTT
v_call: TRBV19; clone_size: .; j_call: TRBJ2-1; d_call: .; cdr3_aa: CASSISGTYNEQFF; cdr3_nt: TGTGCCAGTAGTATATCGGGGACTTACAATGAGCAGTTCTTC
v_call: TRBV4-3; clone_size: .; j_call: TRBJ1-2; d_call: .; cdr3_aa: CASSQDAGGTNYGYTF; cdr3_nt: TGCGCCAGCAGCCAAGATGCCGGGGGTACTAACTATGGCTACACCTTC
v_call: TRBV27; clone_size: .; j_call: TRBJ2-7; d_call: .; cdr3_aa: CASSLNQIYEQYF; cdr3_nt: TGTGCCAGCAGTTTAAACCAGATCTACGAGCAGTACTTC
v_call: TRBV9; clone_size: .; j_call: TRBJ1-2; d_call: .; cdr3_aa: CASSDEKDRNNYGYTF; cdr3_nt: TGTGCCAGCAGCGATGAGAAAGACAGAAATAACTATGGCTACACCTTC
v_call: TRBV6-6; clone_size: .; j_call: TRBJ2-5; d_call: TRBD2; cdr3_aa: CASSYETSGQETQYF; cdr3_nt: TGTGCCAGCAGTTACGAGACTAGCGGACAAGAGACCCAGTACTTC
v_call: TRBV29-1; clone_size: .; j_call: TRBJ1-4; d_call: .; cdr3_aa: CSVKGGGLNEKLFF; cdr3_nt: TGCAGCGTCAAGGGGGGGGGACTTAATGAAAAACTGTTTTTT
v_call: TRBV6-1; clone_size: .; j_call: TRBJ2-7; d_call: .; cdr3_aa: CASSGTAPYEQYF; cdr3_nt: TGTGCCAGCAGTGGCACTGCCCCCTACGAGCAGTACTTC
v_call: TRBV9; clone_size: .; j_call: TRBJ1-5; d_call: .; cdr3_aa: CASSLGYGAQPQHF; cdr3_nt: TGTGCCAGCAGCCTAGGCTATGGGGCTCAGCCCCAGCATTTT
v_call: TRBV10-2; clone_size: .; j_call: TRBJ1-3; d_call: .; cdr3_aa: CASSGIQSSGNTIYF; cdr3_nt: TGCGCCAGCAGTGGAATACAATCCTCTGGAAACACCATATATTTT
v_call: TRBV10-2; clone_size: .; j_call: TRBJ1-4; d_call: TRBD1; cdr3_aa: CASRGGDRAGEKLFF; cdr3_nt: TGCGCCAGCAGGGGGGGGGACAGGGCGGGTGAAAAACTGTTTTTT
v_call: TRBV11-2; clone_size: .; j_call: TRBJ1-1; d_call: .; cdr3_aa: CASSLQVGSTEAFF; cdr3_nt: TGTGCCAGCAGCTTACAGGTTGGTAGCACTGAAGCTTTCTTT
v_call: TRBV12-5; clone_size: .; j_call: TRBJ2-4; d_call: TRBD1; cdr3_aa: CASGRGQDYLRAKNIQYF; cdr3_nt: TGTGCTAGTGGTCGGGGACAGGACTATCTCAGAGCCAAAAACATTCAGTACTTC
v_call: TRBV7-3; clone_size: .; j_call: TRBJ2-7; d_call: TRBD1; cdr3_aa: CASSLQGQYEQYF; cdr3_nt: TGTGCCAGCAGCCTACAGGGGCAATACGAGCAGTACTTC
v_call: TRBV25-1; clone_size: once; j_call: TRBJ1-3; d_call: .; cdr3_aa: CASSESRQSSGNTIYF; cdr3_nt: TGTGCCAGCAGTGAATCCCGACAGAGCTCTGGAAACACCATATATTTT
v_call: TRBV9; clone_size: .; j_call: TRBJ1-2; d_call: .; cdr3_aa: CASSVGLGKSYGYTF; cdr3_nt: TGTGCCAGCAGCGTAGGTTTGGGCAAGTCCTATGGCTACACCTTC
v_call: TRBV12-5; clone_size: .; j_call: TRBJ2-7; d_call: .; cdr3_aa: CASGLVMGGPHEQYF; cdr3_nt: TGTGCTAGTGGTTTGGTTATGGGGGGACCCCACGAGCAGTACTTC
v_call: TRBV18; clone_size: .; j_call: TRBJ2-7; d_call: TRBD2; cdr3_aa: CASSPGLAGGMEQYF; cdr3_nt: TGTGCCAGCTCTCCGGGACTAGCGGGGGGGATGGAGCAGTACTTC
v_call: TRBV5-5; clone_size: .; j_call: TRBJ2-7; d_call: .; cdr3_aa: CASSLVGGEYEQYF; cdr3_nt: TGTGCCAGCAGCTTGGTGGGGGGAGAATACGAGCAGTACTTC
v_call: TRBV30; clone_size: .; j_call: TRBJ2-3; d_call: .; cdr3_aa: CAWRLSGDTQYF; cdr3_nt: TGTGCCTGGAGACTTAGTGGAGATACGCAGTATTTT
v_call: TRBV5-1; clone_size: .; j_call: TRBJ2-1; d_call: TRBD1; cdr3_aa: CASSLVGDSSYNEQFF; cdr3_nt: TGCGCCAGCAGCTTGGTAGGGGACAGCTCCTACAATGAGCAGTTCTTC
v_call: TRBV30; clone_size: .; j_call: TRBJ2-1; d_call: TRBD1; cdr3_aa: CAWSADREYKQEQFF; cdr3_nt: TGTGCCTGGAGTGCTGACAGGGAATATAAACAGGAGCAGTTCTTC